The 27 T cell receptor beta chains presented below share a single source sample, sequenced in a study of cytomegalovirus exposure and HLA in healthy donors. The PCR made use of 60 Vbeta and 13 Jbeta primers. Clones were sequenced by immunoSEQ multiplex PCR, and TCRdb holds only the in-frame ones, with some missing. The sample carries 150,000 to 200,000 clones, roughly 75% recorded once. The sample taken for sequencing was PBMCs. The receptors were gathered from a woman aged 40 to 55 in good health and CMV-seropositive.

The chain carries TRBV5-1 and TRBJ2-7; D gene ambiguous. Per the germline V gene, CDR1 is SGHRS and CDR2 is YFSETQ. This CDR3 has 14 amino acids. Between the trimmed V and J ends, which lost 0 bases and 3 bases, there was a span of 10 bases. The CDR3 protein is CASSLDSGVYEQYF. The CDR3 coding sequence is TGCGCCAGCAGCTTGGATAGTGGAGTCTACGAGCAGTACTTC.

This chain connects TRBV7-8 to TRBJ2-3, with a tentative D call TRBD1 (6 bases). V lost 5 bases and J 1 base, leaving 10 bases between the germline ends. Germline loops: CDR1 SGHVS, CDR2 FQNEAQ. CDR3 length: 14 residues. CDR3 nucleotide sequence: TGTGCCAGCAGCCTCAGGGGAGGCACAGATACGCAGTATTTT. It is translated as CASSLRGGTDTQYF.

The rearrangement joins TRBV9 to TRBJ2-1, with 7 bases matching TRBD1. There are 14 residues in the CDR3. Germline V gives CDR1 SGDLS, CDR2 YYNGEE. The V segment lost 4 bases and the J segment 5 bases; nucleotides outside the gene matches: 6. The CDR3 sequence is CASSRQGVHNEQFF. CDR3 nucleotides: TGTGCCAGCAGCCGTCAGGGGGTTCACAATGAGCAGTTCTTC.

The CDR3 DNA reads as TGTGCCAGCAGTCCGACGACAGGTGCAAACACTGAAGCTTTCTTT. It is translated as CASSPTTGANTEAFF. This chain joins TRBV28 and TRBJ1-1; tentatively, D is TRBD1 (6 bases). V was trimmed by 5 bases and J by 2 bases, leaving 15 bases between them. The CDR3 is 15 residues long. Per the germline V gene, CDR1 is MDHEN and CDR2 is SYDVKM.

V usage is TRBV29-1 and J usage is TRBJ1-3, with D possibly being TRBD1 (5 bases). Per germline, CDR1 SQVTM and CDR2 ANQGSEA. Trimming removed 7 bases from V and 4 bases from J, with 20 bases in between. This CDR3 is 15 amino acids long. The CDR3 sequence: CSAEIGASWGNTIYF. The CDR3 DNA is TGCAGCGCAGAAATTGGGGCTTCTTGGGGAAACACCATATATTTT.

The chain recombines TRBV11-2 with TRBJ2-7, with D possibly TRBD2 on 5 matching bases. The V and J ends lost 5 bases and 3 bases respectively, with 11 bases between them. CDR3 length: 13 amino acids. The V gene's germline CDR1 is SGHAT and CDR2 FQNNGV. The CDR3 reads CASSRGIDYEQYF. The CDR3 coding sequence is TGTGCCAGCAGCCGAGGGATTGACTACGAGCAGTACTTC. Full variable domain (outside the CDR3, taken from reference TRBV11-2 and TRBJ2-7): EAGVAQSPRYKIIEKRQSVAFWCNPISGHATLYWYQQILGQGPKLLIQFQNNGVVDDSQLPKDRFSAERLKGVDSTLKIQPAKLEDSAVYLCASSRGIDYEQYFGPGTRLTVT.

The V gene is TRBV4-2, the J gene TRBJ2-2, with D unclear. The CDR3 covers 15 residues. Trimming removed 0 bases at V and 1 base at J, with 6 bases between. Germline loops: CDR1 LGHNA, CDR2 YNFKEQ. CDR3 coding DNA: TGTGCCAGCAGCCAAGACCAGGAGAACACCGGGGAGCTGTTTTTT. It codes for CASSQDQENTGELFF.

The CDR3 loop reads CSVELRQGGASEQYF. The CDR3 DNA reads as TGCAGCGTTGAGCTAAGACAGGGGGGGGCCTCCGAGCAGTACTTC. J is TRBJ2-7 and V is TRBV29-1, with 9 bases that match TRBD1. The J segment lost 6 bases and the V segment lost 3 bases, leaving 12 bases of the junction unmatched. Germline loops: CDR1 SQVTM, CDR2 ANQGSEA. This CDR3 region has 15 residues.

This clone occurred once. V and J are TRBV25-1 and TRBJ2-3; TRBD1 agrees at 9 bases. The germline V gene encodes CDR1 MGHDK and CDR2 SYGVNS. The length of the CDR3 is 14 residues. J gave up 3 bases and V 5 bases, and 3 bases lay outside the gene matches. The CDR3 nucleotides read TGTGCCAGCAGTAACAGGGGGCGAACAGATACGCAGTATTTT. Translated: CASSNRGRTDTQYF.

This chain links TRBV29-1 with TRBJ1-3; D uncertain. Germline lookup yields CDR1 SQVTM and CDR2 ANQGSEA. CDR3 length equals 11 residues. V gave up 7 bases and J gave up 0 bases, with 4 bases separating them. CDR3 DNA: TGCAGCGGGAGCTCTGGAAACACCATATATTTT. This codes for CSGSSGNTIYF.

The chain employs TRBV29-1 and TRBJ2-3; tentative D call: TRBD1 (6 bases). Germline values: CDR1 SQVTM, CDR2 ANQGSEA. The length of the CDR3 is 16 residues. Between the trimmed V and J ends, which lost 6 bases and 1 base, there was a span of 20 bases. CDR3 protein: CSVQQGKGLGTDTQYF. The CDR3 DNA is TGCAGCGTGCAACAGGGAAAAGGTTTGGGCACAGATACGCAGTATTTT.

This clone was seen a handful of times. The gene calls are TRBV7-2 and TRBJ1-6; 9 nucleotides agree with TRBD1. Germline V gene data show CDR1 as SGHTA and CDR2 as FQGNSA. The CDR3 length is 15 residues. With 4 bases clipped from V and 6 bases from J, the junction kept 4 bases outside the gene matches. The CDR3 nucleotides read TGTGCCAGCAGCTCCGGGACAGGGATTAATTCACCCCTCCACTTT. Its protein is CASSSGTGINSPLHF.

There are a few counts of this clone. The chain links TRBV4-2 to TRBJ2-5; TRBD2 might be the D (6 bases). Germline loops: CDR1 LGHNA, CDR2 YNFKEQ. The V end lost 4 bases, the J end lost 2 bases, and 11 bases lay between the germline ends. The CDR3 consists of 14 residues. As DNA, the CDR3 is TGTGCCAGCAGCCCCTGGGGGGTTCAAGAGACCCAGTACTTC. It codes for CASSPWGVQETQYF.

The CDR3 is CASSLSGRMVYEQYF. The CDR3 region has the DNA TGTGCCAGCAGTTTATCTGGGAGGATGGTTTACGAGCAGTACTTC. The genes are TRBV27 and TRBJ2-7; D might be TRBD2 (6 bases). The CDR3 has 15 residues. Germline CDR1 is MNHEY and CDR2 is SMNVEV (reference sequence). Trimming took off 0 bases at V and 4 bases at J, with 13 bases between the two ends.

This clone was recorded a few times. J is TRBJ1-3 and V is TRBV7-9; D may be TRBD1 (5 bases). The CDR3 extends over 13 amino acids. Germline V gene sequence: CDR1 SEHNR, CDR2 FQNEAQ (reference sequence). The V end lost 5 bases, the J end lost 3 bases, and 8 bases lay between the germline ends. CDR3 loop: CASSAGGGNTIYF. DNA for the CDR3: TGTGCCAGCAGCGCGGGGGGTGGAAACACCATATATTTT.

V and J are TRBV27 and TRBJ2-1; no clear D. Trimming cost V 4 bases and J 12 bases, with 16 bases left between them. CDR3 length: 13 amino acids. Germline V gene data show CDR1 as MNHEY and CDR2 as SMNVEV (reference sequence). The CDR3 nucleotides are TGTGCCAGCAGTTCCGCGACCCGCGGTGTGCAGTTCTTC. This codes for CASSSATRGVQFF.

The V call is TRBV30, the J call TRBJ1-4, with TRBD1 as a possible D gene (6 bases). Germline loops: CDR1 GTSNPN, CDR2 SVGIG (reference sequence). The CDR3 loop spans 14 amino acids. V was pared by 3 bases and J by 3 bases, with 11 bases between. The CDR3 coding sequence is TGTGCCTGGAGCAGGGGATTAGCTAATGAAAAACTGTTTTTT. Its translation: CAWSRGLANEKLFF.

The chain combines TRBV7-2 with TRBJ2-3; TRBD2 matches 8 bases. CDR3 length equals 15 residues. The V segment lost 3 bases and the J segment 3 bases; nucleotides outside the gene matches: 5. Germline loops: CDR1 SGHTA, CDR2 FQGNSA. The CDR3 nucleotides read TGTGCCAGCAGCTTCCCGATAGCGGGAACAGATACGCAGTATTTT. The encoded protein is CASSFPIAGTDTQYF.

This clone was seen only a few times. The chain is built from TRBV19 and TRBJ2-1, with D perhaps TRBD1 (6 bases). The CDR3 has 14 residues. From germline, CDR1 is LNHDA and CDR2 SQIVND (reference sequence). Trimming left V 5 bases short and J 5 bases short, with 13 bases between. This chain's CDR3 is CASSDRDKHNEQFF. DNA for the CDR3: TGTGCCAGTAGTGACCGGGACAAACACAATGAGCAGTTCTTC.

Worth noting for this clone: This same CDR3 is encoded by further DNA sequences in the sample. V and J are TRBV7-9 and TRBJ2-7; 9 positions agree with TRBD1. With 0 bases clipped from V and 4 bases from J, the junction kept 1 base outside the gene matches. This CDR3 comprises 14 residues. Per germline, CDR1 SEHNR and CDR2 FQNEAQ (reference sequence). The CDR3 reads CASSLAGQGYEQYF. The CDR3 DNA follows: TGTGCCAGCAGCTTAGCAGGACAGGGGTACGAGCAGTACTTC.

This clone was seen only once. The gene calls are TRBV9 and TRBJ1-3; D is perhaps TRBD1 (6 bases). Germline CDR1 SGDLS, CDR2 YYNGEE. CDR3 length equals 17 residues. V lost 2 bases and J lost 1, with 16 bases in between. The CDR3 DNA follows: TGTGCCAGCAGCGTCCATAGGTACCAGGGGTCTGGAAACACCATATATTTT. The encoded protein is CASSVHRYQGSGNTIYF.

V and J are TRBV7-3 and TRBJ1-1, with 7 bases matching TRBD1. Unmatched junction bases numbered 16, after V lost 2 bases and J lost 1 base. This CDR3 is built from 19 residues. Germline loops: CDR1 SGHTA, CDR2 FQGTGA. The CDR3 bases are TGTGCCAGCAGCTTACCCCGAGGGGGCGTCCGTCCACAGAACACTGAAGCTTTCTTT. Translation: CASSLPRGGVRPQNTEAFF.

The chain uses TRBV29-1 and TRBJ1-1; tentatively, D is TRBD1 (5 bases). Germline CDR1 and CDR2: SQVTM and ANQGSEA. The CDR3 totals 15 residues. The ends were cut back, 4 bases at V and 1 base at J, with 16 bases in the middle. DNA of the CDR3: TGCAGCGTTGGGGGGGGTTGGGCAGCGAACACTGAAGCTTTCTTT. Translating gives CSVGGGWAANTEAFF.

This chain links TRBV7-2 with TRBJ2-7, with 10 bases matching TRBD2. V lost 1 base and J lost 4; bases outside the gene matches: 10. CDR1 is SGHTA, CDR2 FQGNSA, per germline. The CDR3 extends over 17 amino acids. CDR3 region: CASSLEFKAGGPYEQYF. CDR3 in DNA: TGTGCCAGCAGCTTAGAGTTTAAAGCGGGAGGGCCTTACGAGCAGTACTTC.

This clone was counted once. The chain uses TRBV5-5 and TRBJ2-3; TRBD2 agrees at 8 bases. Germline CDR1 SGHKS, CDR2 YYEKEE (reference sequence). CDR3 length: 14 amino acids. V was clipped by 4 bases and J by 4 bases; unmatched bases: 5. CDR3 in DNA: TGTGCCAGCAGCCACCCGGGGGGGGCAGATACGCAGTATTTT. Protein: CASSHPGGADTQYF.

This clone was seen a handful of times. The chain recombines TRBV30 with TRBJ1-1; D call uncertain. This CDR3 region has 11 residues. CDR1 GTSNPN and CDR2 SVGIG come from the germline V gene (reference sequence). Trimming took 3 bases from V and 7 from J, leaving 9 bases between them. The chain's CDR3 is CAWSATREAFF. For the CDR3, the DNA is TGTGCCTGGAGCGCTACTCGTGAAGCTTTCTTT.

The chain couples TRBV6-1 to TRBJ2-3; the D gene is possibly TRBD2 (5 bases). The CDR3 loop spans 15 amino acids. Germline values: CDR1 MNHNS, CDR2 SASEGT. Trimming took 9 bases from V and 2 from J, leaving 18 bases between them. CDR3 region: CASTIQAGNTDTQYF. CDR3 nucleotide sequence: TGTGCCAGTACTATACAAGCCGGGAACACAGATACGCAGTATTTT.